This T cell receptor (beta chain) was identified in a study of cytomegalovirus exposure and HLA in healthy donors. Study-wide findings and caveats: Cytomegalovirus association was assigned to under 200 TCR beta chains. It was reportedly the case that the classifier diagnosed cytomegalovirus status with high specificity and sensitivity.

Germline V gives CDR1 SGDLS, CDR2 YYNGEE. V dropped 0 bases and J dropped 0 bases, with 6 bases sitting between them. The CDR3 has 15 amino acids. Assay used: immunoSEQ multiplex PCR; TCRdb lists only in-frame clones, some missing. This table holds roughly 130,000 clones, about nine tenths found once. The donors were in the approximately 120-subject validation cohort; that cohort was separate from the roughly 730-subject first cohort. Notes on this clone: Its antigen is unknown.

The sequencing sample was made of PBMCs. The J gene is TRBJ2-2, the V gene TRBV9, with D unresolved. This receptor was obtained from a man under 40 in good health and CMV-seronegative. The CDR3 DNA is TGTGCCAGCAGCGTAGGTCTAGCGAACACCGGGGAGCTGTTTTTT. It is translated as CASSVGLANTGELFF. The variable domain in full, with the rest retrieved from reference TRBV9 and TRBJ2-2, is DSGVTQTPKHLITATGQRVTLRCSPRSGDLSVYWYQQSLDQGLQFLIQYYNGEERAKGNILERFSAQQFPDLHSELNLSSLELGDSALYFCASSVGLANTGELFFGEGSRLTVL.